A selection of T cell receptor beta chains follows, all from one sample in a study of PD-L1 blockade in urothelial cancer. Data came from immunoSEQ multiplex PCR; TCRdb stores just in-frame clones and leaves some out. The repertoire holds about 36,000 clones, about 80% seen once, with roughly a tenth in the top ten. Material: PBMCs, obtained around atezolizumab (anti-PD-L1) treatment. Receptor source: a man between 35 and 55 years old with urothelial cancer. Both conserved end residues are part of each CDR3. A D gene is named only where the DNA matches it firmly. Clone size is shown for a subset of rows, as once, few, many or a class of expanded clone.

V gene	J gene	clone size	D gene	CDR3 length	CDR3 DNA	CDR3 protein
TRBV14	TRBJ2-3	once	NA	15	TGTGCCAGCAGCCAAGATTGGAGGTACACAGATACGCAGTATTTT	CASSQDWRYTDTQYF
TRBV2	TRBJ2-7	NA	NA	13	TGTGCCAGCAGTGAGCGCGGGTTTAACGAGCAGTACTTC	CASSERGFNEQYF
TRBV14	TRBJ2-3	NA	TRBD2	16	TGTGCCAGCAGCCGAGTCGGACTAGCGGGAGGAGATACGCAGTATTTT	CASSRVGLAGGDTQYF
TRBV30	TRBJ1-2	NA	NA	14	TGTGCCTGGACGGACTTGGGGTTTATGGGTGGCTACACCTTC	CAWTDLGFMGGYTF
TRBV10-3	TRBJ1-2	NA	TRBD1	14	TGTGCCATCAGACGGGACAGGGCCAACTATGGCTACACCTTC	CAIRRDRANYGYTF
TRBV6-6	TRBJ1-2	once	NA	12	TGTGCCAGCAGTCTACGGGGATATGGCTACACCTTC	CASSLRGYGYTF
TRBV7-6	TRBJ1-2	NA	TRBD1	13	TGTGCCAGCAGCCTTTCGGACAGGGCAAGCTACACCTTC	CASSLSDRASYTF
TRBV18	TRBJ2-7	NA	NA	16	TGTGCCAGCTCACCGACGCCAGTCGGGAGTGGATACGAGCAGTACTTC	CASSPTPVGSGYEQYF
TRBV25-1	TRBJ1-3	NA	TRBD1	15	TGTGCCAGCAGGAATTCAGGGGGCCTTGGAAACACCATATATTTT	CASRNSGGLGNTIYF
TRBV18	TRBJ2-3	NA	NA	12	TGTGCCAGCTCACCGAACAGAGATACGCAGTATTTT	CASSPNRDTQYF
TRBV27	TRBJ2-7	NA	NA	13	TGTGCCAGCAGTTCCTCGGTCCTCTACGAGCAGTACTTC	CASSSSVLYEQYF
TRBV9	TRBJ2-5	NA	NA	15	TGTGCCAGCAGCAGTAGGTATAGCGCCCAAGAGACCCAGTACTTC	CASSSRYSAQETQYF
TRBV28	TRBJ2-2	once	NA	21	TGTGCCAGCAGCCACCCTACGAAACGGGACCCTCCCGGGGGGCACACCGGGGAGCTGTTTTTT	CASSHPTKRDPPGGHTGELFF
TRBV11-2	TRBJ2-1	NA	NA	13	TGTGCCAGCAGCCGCATTAGTGGCAATGAGCAGTTCTTC	CASSRISGNEQFF
TRBV19	TRBJ1-4	once	NA	15	TGTGCCAGTAGTCGGATTCAGGGAACTAATGAAAAACTGTTTTTT	CASSRIQGTNEKLFF
TRBV14	TRBJ2-1	NA	TRBD2	17	TGTGCCAGCAGCCAAGTGGCTGGACTAGCGGGAGGGTTTGAGCAGTTCTTC	CASSQVAGLAGGFEQFF
TRBV5-1	TRBJ2-7	NA	TRBD2	14	TGCGCCAGCAGCTTGTACGGGGGGTCCGCCGAGCAGTACTTC	CASSLYGGSAEQYF
TRBV2	TRBJ1-3	NA	TRBD1	15	TGTGCCAGCAGTGCGACAGGGGGCAGTGGAAACACCATATATTTT	CASSATGGSGNTIYF
TRBV10-3	TRBJ2-7	NA	TRBD2	11	TGTGCCATCTCCGAGCGGGAGGCCCTCTACTTC	CAISEREALYF
TRBV29-1	TRBJ2-5	NA	TRBD2	13	TGCAGCGTCGACCCGACTAGCGGAGAGACCCAGTACTTC	CSVDPTSGETQYF
TRBV7-9	TRBJ1-2	NA	NA	14	TGTGCCAGCGTGGGGGACACGTTCGACTATGGCTACACCTTC	CASVGDTFDYGYTF